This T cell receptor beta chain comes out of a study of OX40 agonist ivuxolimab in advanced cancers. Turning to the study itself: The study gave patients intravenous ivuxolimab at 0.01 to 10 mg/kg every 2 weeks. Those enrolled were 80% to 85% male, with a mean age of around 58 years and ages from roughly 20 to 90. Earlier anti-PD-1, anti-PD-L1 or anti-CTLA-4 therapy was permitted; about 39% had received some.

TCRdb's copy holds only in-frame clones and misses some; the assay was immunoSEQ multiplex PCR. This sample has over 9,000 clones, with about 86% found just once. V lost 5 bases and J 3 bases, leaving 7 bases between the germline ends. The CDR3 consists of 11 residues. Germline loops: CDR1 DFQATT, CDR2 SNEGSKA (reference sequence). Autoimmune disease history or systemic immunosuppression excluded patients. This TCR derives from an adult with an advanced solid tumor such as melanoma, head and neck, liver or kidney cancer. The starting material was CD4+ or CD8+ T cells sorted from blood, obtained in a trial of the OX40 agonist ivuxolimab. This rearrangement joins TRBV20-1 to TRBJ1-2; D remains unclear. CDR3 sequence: CSAGQYYGYTF. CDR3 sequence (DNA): TGCAGTGCTGGGCAGTACTATGGCTACACCTTC.